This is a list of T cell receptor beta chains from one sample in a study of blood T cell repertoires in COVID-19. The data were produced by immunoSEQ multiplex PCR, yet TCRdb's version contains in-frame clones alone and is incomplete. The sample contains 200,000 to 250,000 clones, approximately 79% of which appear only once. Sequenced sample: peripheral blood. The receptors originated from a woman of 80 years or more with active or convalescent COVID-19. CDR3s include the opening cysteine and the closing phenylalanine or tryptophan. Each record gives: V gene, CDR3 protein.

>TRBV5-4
CASSLAGAQETQYF
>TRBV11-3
CASSLDAHSGRDEQFF
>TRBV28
CASRPRGSGANVLTF
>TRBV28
CASTQSGRSYGYTF
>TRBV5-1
CASSARTEGSYEQYF
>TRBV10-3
CAISQNYGYTF
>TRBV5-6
CASSSSGTAHLEAFF
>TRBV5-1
CASSLATRESGNIQYF
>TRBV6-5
CASRGQGGQPQHF
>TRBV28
CASSLRTGTSGYEQYF
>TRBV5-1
CASSDTSGSSYNEQFF
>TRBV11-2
CASIKWASGYNEQFF
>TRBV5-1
CASSSTTGQETQYF
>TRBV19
CASSMEGGNQPQHF
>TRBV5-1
CASRGRDAEAFF
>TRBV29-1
CSVEVAGVGYEQYF
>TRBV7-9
CASSPNLAGSTDTQYF
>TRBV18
CASSPQWHRPNQETQYF
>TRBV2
CASSREGGETQYF
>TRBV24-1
CATSDIHMDRDNQPQHF
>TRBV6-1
CASSAPPGQRNQPQHF
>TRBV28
CATQRGRRGEQFF
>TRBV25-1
CASSEFIGLGQNTEAFF
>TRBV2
CASKSDSLTRGTIYF
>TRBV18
CASSPGGGQPQHF
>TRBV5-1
CASSLAQEWRQGVSNEQFF
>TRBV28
CASSSAAGFPEAFF
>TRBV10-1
CASSESSINGYTF